Listed below are T cell receptor beta chains from one sample, sequenced in a study of blood T cell repertoires in COVID-19. Profiled with immunoSEQ multiplex PCR; TCRdb holds only in-frame clones, not every one. The data hold about 260,000 clones, with roughly 86% observed a single time. The sequenced sample was PBMCs or T cells enriched from blood (not recorded which). These receptors originate from a woman between 50 and 59 years old who had recovered from COVID-19. Both conserved end residues are part of each CDR3. The D gene is left open where the match is weak. Clone size is stated in some rows and not others, as once, few, many or a class when expanded.

j_call | clone_size | d_call | cdr3_length | v_call | cdr3_nt | cdr3_aa
TRBJ1-6 | NA | NA | 18 | TRBV27 | TGTGCCAGCAGTTTATCATCGGACCTGTCGGGGCGGGAATCACCCCTCCACTTT | CASSLSSDLSGRESPLHF
TRBJ1-2 | NA | NA | 13 | TRBV6-5 | TGTGCCAGCACCGCGACAGAGAACTATGGCTACACCTTC | CASTATENYGYTF
TRBJ2-5 | NA | NA | 17 | TRBV21-1 | TGTGCCAGCAGCAAAGAGTATCAGGGGCCCCCCGAAGAGACCCAGTACTTC | CASSKEYQGPPEETQYF
TRBJ2-1 | NA | NA | 13 | TRBV9 | TGTGCCAGCAGCGGGACAGCCTACAATGAGCAGTTCTTC | CASSGTAYNEQFF
TRBJ1-2 | NA | TRBD1 | 15 | TRBV19 | TGTGCCAGTAGTACCTCCCTAGACAGGGAAGATGGCTACACCTTC | CASSTSLDREDGYTF
TRBJ2-2 | NA | NA | 17 | TRBV28 | TGTGCCAGCAGTACAATGGGGGCTACCGCGAACACCGGGGAGCTGTTTTTT | CASSTMGATANTGELFF
TRBJ1-1 | NA | NA | 13 | TRBV7-2 | TGTGCCAGCAGCTTTAGTATGAACACTGAAGCTTTCTTT | CASSFSMNTEAFF
TRBJ2-7 | NA | TRBD2 | 15 | TRBV7-2 | TGTGCCAGCAGCTTCACCGGGACTACCCCCTACGAGCAGTACTTC | CASSFTGTTPYEQYF
TRBJ2-7 | NA | NA | 12 | TRBV20-1 | TGCAGTGCTAGTCAGGGCTCCTACGAGCAGTACTTC | CSASQGSYEQYF
TRBJ2-7 | few | TRBD1 | 15 | TRBV7-6 | TGTGCCAGCAGCCAACGTGTGGGACAGTATTTGGAGCAGTACTTC | CASSQRVGQYLEQYF
TRBJ2-3 | NA | TRBD2 | 12 | TRBV2 | TGTGCCAGCAGTCCTAGCGGGGCCCCGCAGTATTTT | CASSPSGAPQYF
TRBJ1-2 | NA | NA | 15 | TRBV4-2 | TGTGCCAGCAGCCAAGAGGTGATAGAGAACTATGGCTACACCTTC | CASSQEVIENYGYTF
TRBJ2-2 | NA | TRBD1 | 16 | TRBV4-1 | TGCGCCAGCAGACAAAGGGGGCGGTTTATCACCGGGGAGCTGTTTTTT | CASRQRGRFITGELFF
TRBJ2-2 | NA | NA | 14 | TRBV11-3 | TGTGCCAGCAGCCCCTTTAGGAACACCGGGGAGCTGTTTTTT | CASSPFRNTGELFF
TRBJ2-4 | NA | NA | 14 | TRBV2 | TGTGCCAGCAGTGAAGCGGTGCCGAGAAACATTCAGTACTTC | CASSEAVPRNIQYF
TRBJ2-3 | NA | NA | 14 | TRBV11-3 | TGTGCCAGCCTTCGAGGAGGGACCACAGATACGCAGTATTTT | CASLRGGTTDTQYF
TRBJ2-3 | NA | TRBD2 | 15 | TRBV7-2 | TGTGCCAGCAGCTTGGGCGGGAGGGGCACAGATACGCAGTATTTT | CASSLGGRGTDTQYF
TRBJ2-5 | NA | TRBD2 | 15 | TRBV15 | TGTGCCACCAGCAACCGACTAGCGGGAGTGGAGACCCAGTACTTC | CATSNRLAGVETQYF
TRBJ2-7 | NA | NA | 13 | TRBV15 | TGTGCCACCAGCAGAGGGTTCAGCTACGAGCAGTACTTC | CATSRGFSYEQYF
TRBJ1-2 | NA | NA | 16 | TRBV4-1 | TGCGCCAGCAGCCAAGAAAAACAGGGAGCTAACTATGGCTACACCTTC | CASSQEKQGANYGYTF
TRBJ2-2 | NA | TRBD1 | 17 | TRBV19 | TGTGCCAGTAGTGACGTCAGGGGGCGCAGGAACACCGGGGAGCTGTTTTTT | CASSDVRGRRNTGELFF
TRBJ2-7 | once | NA | 15 | TRBV7-6 | TGTGCCAGCAGCTTTGCGACAGATCCCTCCTACGAGCAGTACTTC | CASSFATDPSYEQYF
TRBJ2-5 | NA | TRBD1 | 16 | TRBV5-1 | TGCGCCAGCAGCTTGGCCGGCGGGACAGGAGGAGAGACCCAGTACTTC | CASSLAGGTGGETQYF
TRBJ1-2 | NA | NA | 15 | TRBV6-2/TRBV6-3 | TGTGCCAGCAGTTTATTCCAGACTGCACGTGATGGCTACACCTTC | CASSLFQTARDGYTF
TRBJ1-1 | NA | NA | 15 | TRBV15 | TGTGCCACCAGCAGAGATAGAGCTGAGTACACTGAAGCTTTCTTT | CATSRDRAEYTEAFF
TRBJ2-7 | NA | TRBD2 | 19 | TRBV5-5 | TGTGCCAGCAGCTTGGAAGTCTGGTGGGGACTAGCGGGAGTCTACGAGCAGTACTTC | CASSLEVWWGLAGVYEQYF
TRBJ2-7 | few | NA | 13 | TRBV5-6 | TGTGCCAGCAGTGGGAGACTGGACTACGAGCAGTACTTC | CASSGRLDYEQYF
TRBJ1-1 | NA | NA | 15 | TRBV7-9 | TGTGCCAGCAGCCCCCCCTTTAGGCAGGGCACTGAAGCTTTCTTT | CASSPPFRQGTEAFF
TRBJ2-4 | NA | NA | 16 | TRBV4-2 | TGTGCCAGCAGCCCGACAGGCCCCCTAGCCAAAAACATTCAGTACTTC | CASSPTGPLAKNIQYF
TRBJ2-1 | NA | NA | 16 | TRBV21-1 | TGTGCCAGCAGCACCAGACAGGGGAGTTCCTACAATGAGCAGTTCTTC | CASSTRQGSSYNEQFF
TRBJ2-2 | NA | NA | 12 | TRBV28 | TGTGCCAGCAGTTTAATATCCGGGGAGCTGTTTTTT | CASSLISGELFF
TRBJ1-3 | NA | NA | 17 | TRBV6-1 | TGTGCCAGCAGTGAACTCGCGGGCCTTAGCTCTGGAAACACCATATATTTT | CASSELAGLSSGNTIYF
TRBJ2-7 | NA | TRBD2 | 15 | TRBV4-3 | TGCGCCAGCAGCCCGTGGACTAGCGGGAGTTACGAGCAGTACTTC | CASSPWTSGSYEQYF
TRBJ2-1 | NA | TRBD2 | 17 | TRBV7-3 | TGTGCCAGCAGCTTATTACTAGCGGGAACCGCCTACAATGAGCAGTTCTTC | CASSLLLAGTAYNEQFF
TRBJ2-2 | few | NA | 12 | TRBV28 | TGTGCCAGCACGGGGAGGACCGGGGAGCTGTTTTTT | CASTGRTGELFF
TRBJ2-1 | NA | TRBD2 | 16 | TRBV7-9 | TGTGCCAGCAGCTTCGGGACTAGCGGGAGTCTAAATGAGCAGTTCTTC | CASSFGTSGSLNEQFF
TRBJ2-7 | NA | TRBD2 | 17 | TRBV7-9 | TGTGCCAGCAGCTTAGCGCGGACTAGCGGGACTACCTACGAGCAGTACTTC | CASSLARTSGTTYEQYF
TRBJ1-3 | NA | NA | 16 | TRBV10-3 | TGTGCCATCAGTGAGCCCGACAGACCCCCTGGAAACACCATATATTTT | CAISEPDRPPGNTIYF
TRBJ1-1 | NA | TRBD1 | 14 | TRBV18 | TGTGCCAGCTCACCACAGGGGGCCGACACTGAAGCTTTCTTT | CASSPQGADTEAFF
TRBJ2-2 | few | NA | 15 | TRBV10-1 | TGCGCCAGCAGTGAGTCCCCTCACAGCACCGGGGAGCTGTTTTTT | CASSESPHSTGELFF
TRBJ2-7 | few | NA | 15 | TRBV14 | TGTGCCAGCAGTCACCGGGACACACAAGCCTACGAGCAGTACTTC | CASSHRDTQAYEQYF
TRBJ1-4 | NA | TRBD1 | 15 | TRBV7-6 | TGTGCCAGCAGCTTTGGGACAGGGGGGAATGAAAAACTGTTTTTT | CASSFGTGGNEKLFF
TRBJ2-1 | NA | TRBD2 | 13 | TRBV29-1 | TGCAGCTCTAAGATCCGGGAGGGCAATGAGCAGTTCTTC | CSSKIREGNEQFF
TRBJ2-5 | once | TRBD1 | 16 | TRBV25-1 | TGTGCCAGCAGTGATTTTGCGACAGGGGGCGACGAGACCCAGTACTTC | CASSDFATGGDETQYF
TRBJ2-1 | NA | NA | 14 | TRBV19 | TGTGCCAGTAGTATAACGCCAGGTCCAAGGGGTGGGTTCTTC | CASSITPGPRGGFF
TRBJ1-5 | NA | NA | 13 | TRBV12-3/TRBV12-4 | TGTGCCAGCAGCTCCCCCGGGAATCAGCCCCAGCATTTT | CASSSPGNQPQHF
TRBJ1-1 | NA | TRBD1 | 17 | TRBV18 | TGTGCCAGCTCACCCCCCGGGACAGGGATACTGAACACTGAAGCTTTCTTT | CASSPPGTGILNTEAFF
TRBJ2-5 | NA | NA | 15 | TRBV18 | TGTGCCAGCTCACCATTGCCGGTGGACCAAGAGACCCAGTACTTC | CASSPLPVDQETQYF
TRBJ2-7 | NA | NA | 15 | TRBV5-1 | TGCGCCAGCAGCTTGGTGATGGGCCAAGCCTACGAGCAGTACTTC | CASSLVMGQAYEQYF
TRBJ1-2 | NA | TRBD1 | 14 | TRBV11-3 | TGTGCCAGCACACGGACAGGGGCGAGCTATGGCTACACCTTC | CASTRTGASYGYTF
TRBJ2-5 | NA | NA | 15 | TRBV27 | TGTGCCAGCAGTTTATCTGCAGGAACCTTGGAGACCCAGTACTTC | CASSLSAGTLETQYF
TRBJ1-2 | NA | TRBD1 | 14 | TRBV27 | TGTGCCAGCAGCATGACAGGGGTTCCCTATGGCTACACCTTC | CASSMTGVPYGYTF